Here is one TCR beta chain with its context. Trimming took 4 bases from V and 5 from J; bases not matched to a gene: 7. This CDR3 spans 16 amino acids. Germline CDR1 is LGHNA and CDR2 is YNFKEQ. The sample comes from a study of blood T cell repertoires in COVID-19. Assay used: immunoSEQ multiplex PCR; TCRdb lists only in-frame clones, some missing. The profile shows roughly 200,000 clones, about 75% of them singletons. This chain joins TRBV4-2 and TRBJ2-3, with TRBD2 matching over 12 bases. Sequenced input: peripheral blood. This receptor was obtained from a woman in her forties or fifties with active or convalescent COVID-19. The DNA of the CDR3 is TGTGCCAGCAGCCCTAGACTAGCGGGAGAAATAGATACGCAGTATTTT. It yields the protein CASSPRLAGEIDTQYF.